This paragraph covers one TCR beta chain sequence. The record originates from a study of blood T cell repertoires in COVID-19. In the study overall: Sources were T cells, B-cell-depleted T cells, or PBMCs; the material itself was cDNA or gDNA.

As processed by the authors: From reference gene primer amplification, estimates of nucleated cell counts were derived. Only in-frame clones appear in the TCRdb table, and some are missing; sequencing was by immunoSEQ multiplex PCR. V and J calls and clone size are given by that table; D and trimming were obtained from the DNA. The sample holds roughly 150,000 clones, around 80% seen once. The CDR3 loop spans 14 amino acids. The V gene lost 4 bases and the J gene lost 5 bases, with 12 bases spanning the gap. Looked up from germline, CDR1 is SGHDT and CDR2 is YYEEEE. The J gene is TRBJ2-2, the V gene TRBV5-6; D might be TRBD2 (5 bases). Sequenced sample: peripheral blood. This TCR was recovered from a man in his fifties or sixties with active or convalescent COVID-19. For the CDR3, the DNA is TGTGCCAGCAGCCCCATCTCGGGGACCGGGGAGCTGTTTTTT. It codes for CASSPISGTGELFF.